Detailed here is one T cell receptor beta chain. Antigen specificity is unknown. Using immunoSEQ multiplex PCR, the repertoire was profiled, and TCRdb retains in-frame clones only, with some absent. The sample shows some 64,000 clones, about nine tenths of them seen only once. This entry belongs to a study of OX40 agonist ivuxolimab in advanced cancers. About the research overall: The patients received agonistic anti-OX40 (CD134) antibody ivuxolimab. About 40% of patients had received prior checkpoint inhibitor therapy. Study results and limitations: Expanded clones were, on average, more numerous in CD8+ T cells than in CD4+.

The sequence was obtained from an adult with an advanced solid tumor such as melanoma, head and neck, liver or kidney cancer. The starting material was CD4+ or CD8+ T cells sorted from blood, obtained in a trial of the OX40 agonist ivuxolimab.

CDR3 bases: TGTGCCAGCAGTTACTCTCTGGAAGACACTGAAGCTTTCTTT. This gives the protein CASSYSLEDTEAFF. This chain links TRBV6-5 with TRBJ1-1; D unresolved. Trimming stripped 0 bases from V and 3 bases from J, with 8 bases between. CDR3 length: 14 amino acids. Germline assignment: CDR1 MNHEY and CDR2 SVGAGI.